This is a list of T cell receptor beta chains from one sample in a study of shared clonotypes between healthy human individuals. Generated by immunoSEQ multiplex PCR, the TCRdb table keeps only in-frame clones and is missing some. Among approximately 2.5 million clones listed, more than 80% were seen once. The specimen sequenced was naive CD4+ T cells sorted from blood. These receptors were obtained from a man between 18 and 35 years old in good health. The CDR3 runs from the conserved cysteine through the conserved F or W. The order of the fields is CDR3 length, V gene, clone size, D gene, J gene, CDR3 protein, CDR3 DNA. A D gene is named only where the DNA matches it firmly. The size of a clone is reported for some rows only, either as once, few or many, or as a class for expanded clones.

cdr3_length: 14; v_call: TRBV19; clone_size: NA; d_call: NA; j_call: TRBJ1-2; cdr3_aa: CAVKAGPSNYGYTF; cdr3_nt: TGTGCCGTAAAAGCGGGCCCCTCAAACTATGGCTACACCTTC
cdr3_length: 15; v_call: TRBV5-1; clone_size: once; d_call: TRBD1; j_call: TRBJ1-1; cdr3_aa: CASSLSGTGNTEAFF; cdr3_nt: TGCGCCAGCAGCTTATCAGGGACAGGGAACACTGAAGCTTTCTTT
cdr3_length: 16; v_call: TRBV27; clone_size: NA; d_call: NA; j_call: TRBJ1-2; cdr3_aa: CASSPLAGRVPYGYTF; cdr3_nt: TGTGCCAGCAGTCCCCTCGCGGGCAGGGTTCCCTATGGCTACACCTTC
cdr3_length: 14; v_call: TRBV27; clone_size: NA; d_call: TRBD1; j_call: TRBJ1-1; cdr3_aa: CASSLDRANTEAFF; cdr3_nt: TGTGCCAGCAGTTTAGACAGGGCGAACACTGAAGCTTTCTTT
cdr3_length: 18; v_call: TRBV27; clone_size: NA; d_call: NA; j_call: TRBJ2-4; cdr3_aa: CASSLKLRVGRVQNIQYF; cdr3_nt: TGTGCCAGCAGTTTAAAATTGCGGGTGGGTAGAGTTCAAAACATTCAGTACTTC
cdr3_length: 13; v_call: TRBV25-1; clone_size: NA; d_call: NA; j_call: TRBJ2-7; cdr3_aa: CASSDRATYEQYF; cdr3_nt: TGTGCCAGCAGTGACAGGGCAACCTACGAGCAGTACTTC
cdr3_length: 15; v_call: TRBV5-1; clone_size: NA; d_call: TRBD2; j_call: TRBJ2-5; cdr3_aa: CASSALAGGQETQYF; cdr3_nt: TGCGCCAGCAGCGCCCTAGCGGGGGGCCAAGAGACCCAGTACTTC
cdr3_length: 16; v_call: TRBV18; clone_size: NA; d_call: NA; j_call: TRBJ1-1; cdr3_aa: CASSPPSALVGTEAFF; cdr3_nt: TGTGCCAGCTCACCACCCTCAGCCCTGGTGGGCACTGAAGCTTTCTTT
cdr3_length: 14; v_call: TRBV11-2; clone_size: NA; d_call: NA; j_call: TRBJ2-7; cdr3_aa: CASSSRDTSYEQYF; cdr3_nt: TGTGCCAGCAGCTCCCGGGACACCTCCTACGAGCAGTACTTC
cdr3_length: 16; v_call: TRBV5-1; clone_size: NA; d_call: TRBD1; j_call: TRBJ1-4; cdr3_aa: CASSFREGAANEKLFF; cdr3_nt: TGCGCCAGCAGCTTCAGGGAGGGGGCAGCTAATGAAAAACTGTTTTTT
cdr3_length: 14; v_call: TRBV27; clone_size: NA; d_call: TRBD1; j_call: TRBJ1-5; cdr3_aa: CASSSGTGSQPQHF; cdr3_nt: TGTGCCAGCAGTTCCGGGACAGGGAGTCAGCCCCAGCATTTT
cdr3_length: 17; v_call: TRBV7-9; clone_size: NA; d_call: TRBD2; j_call: TRBJ2-1; cdr3_aa: CASSSPLTSGRNNEQFF; cdr3_nt: TGTGCCAGCAGCTCCCCGCTGACTAGCGGGAGGAACAATGAGCAGTTCTTC
cdr3_length: 15; v_call: TRBV2; clone_size: NA; d_call: TRBD2; j_call: TRBJ2-1; cdr3_aa: CASSERGLAGNEQFF; cdr3_nt: TGTGCCAGCAGTGAAAGGGGACTAGCGGGAAATGAGCAGTTCTTC
cdr3_length: 18; v_call: TRBV7-7; clone_size: NA; d_call: TRBD1; j_call: TRBJ1-6; cdr3_aa: CASSLGGTATDYNSPLHF; cdr3_nt: TGTGCTAGCAGCTTAGGGGGGACAGCTACAGACTATAATTCACCCCTCCACTTT
cdr3_length: 16; v_call: TRBV18; clone_size: NA; d_call: NA; j_call: TRBJ1-1; cdr3_aa: CASSPRSDGWNTEAFF; cdr3_nt: TGTGCCAGCTCACCACGTTCTGACGGATGGAACACTGAAGCTTTCTTT
cdr3_length: 14; v_call: TRBV4-3; clone_size: NA; d_call: TRBD1; j_call: TRBJ1-2; cdr3_aa: CASSRVGTGYGYTF; cdr3_nt: TGCGCCAGCAGCCGGGTCGGGACAGGCTATGGCTACACCTTC
cdr3_length: 13; v_call: TRBV7-2; clone_size: NA; d_call: TRBD1; j_call: TRBJ2-5; cdr3_aa: CASRPGGKGTQYF; cdr3_nt: TGTGCCAGCAGGCCAGGGGGCAAGGGGACCCAGTACTTC
cdr3_length: 16; v_call: TRBV5-1; clone_size: NA; d_call: TRBD1; j_call: TRBJ2-7; cdr3_aa: CASSLGTGAISYEQYF; cdr3_nt: TGCGCCAGCAGCTTGGGGACAGGGGCCATCTCCTACGAGCAGTACTTC
cdr3_length: 13; v_call: TRBV28; clone_size: NA; d_call: NA; j_call: TRBJ1-6; cdr3_aa: CASNRSYNSPLHF; cdr3_nt: TGTGCCAGCAACCGCTCCTATAATTCACCCCTCCACTTT
cdr3_length: 13; v_call: TRBV19; clone_size: NA; d_call: NA; j_call: TRBJ1-2; cdr3_aa: CASNPHQGNGYTF; cdr3_nt: TGTGCCAGTAACCCGCATCAGGGAAATGGCTACACCTTC
cdr3_length: 14; v_call: TRBV5-1; clone_size: NA; d_call: NA; j_call: TRBJ1-1; cdr3_aa: CASSFGGSDTEAFF; cdr3_nt: TGCGCCAGCAGCTTCGGGGGCTCCGACACTGAAGCTTTCTTT
cdr3_length: 16; v_call: TRBV9; clone_size: NA; d_call: NA; j_call: TRBJ2-1; cdr3_aa: CASSEAGSSSHNEQFF; cdr3_nt: TGTGCCAGCAGCGAGGCCGGAAGCAGTTCCCACAATGAGCAGTTCTTC
cdr3_length: 12; v_call: TRBV9; clone_size: NA; d_call: NA; j_call: TRBJ2-2; cdr3_aa: CASSVPGGELFF; cdr3_nt: TGTGCCAGCAGCGTCCCCGGCGGGGAGCTGTTTTTT
cdr3_length: 16; v_call: TRBV9; clone_size: NA; d_call: NA; j_call: TRBJ1-4; cdr3_aa: CASSVDSHGVREKLFF; cdr3_nt: TGTGCCAGCAGCGTAGACTCCCACGGGGTAAGGGAAAAACTGTTTTTT
cdr3_length: 14; v_call: TRBV29-1; clone_size: NA; d_call: TRBD2; j_call: TRBJ2-1; cdr3_aa: CSVETGRKVNEQFF; cdr3_nt: TGCAGCGTTGAAACCGGGAGGAAAGTAAATGAGCAGTTCTTC
cdr3_length: 20; v_call: TRBV9; clone_size: NA; d_call: TRBD2; j_call: TRBJ2-1; cdr3_aa: CASSAPLTTKTSGNYNEQFF; cdr3_nt: TGTGCCAGCAGCGCCCCCTTAACAACCAAGACTAGCGGAAATTACAATGAGCAGTTCTTC
cdr3_length: 14; v_call: TRBV6-1; clone_size: NA; d_call: TRBD2; j_call: TRBJ2-1; cdr3_aa: CATSIAGAYNEQFF; cdr3_nt: TGTGCCACCTCTATAGCGGGGGCGTACAATGAGCAGTTCTTC
cdr3_length: 14; v_call: TRBV7-3; clone_size: once; d_call: NA; j_call: TRBJ2-3; cdr3_aa: CASSLQGSPDTQYF; cdr3_nt: TGTGCCAGCAGCTTACAAGGGTCCCCAGATACGCAGTATTTT
cdr3_length: 14; v_call: TRBV10-3; clone_size: NA; d_call: NA; j_call: TRBJ2-1; cdr3_aa: CAIMRGQAGEEQFF; cdr3_nt: TGTGCCATCATGAGGGGGCAAGCGGGAGAGGAGCAGTTCTTC
cdr3_length: 16; v_call: TRBV5-1; clone_size: NA; d_call: NA; j_call: TRBJ1-3; cdr3_aa: CASSPEVQGTGNTIYF; cdr3_nt: TGCGCCAGCAGCCCTGAGGTTCAGGGGACTGGAAACACCATATATTTT
cdr3_length: 15; v_call: TRBV2; clone_size: NA; d_call: NA; j_call: TRBJ2-7; cdr3_aa: CASRREAGDPYEQYF; cdr3_nt: TGTGCCAGTCGACGGGAGGCAGGGGACCCCTACGAGCAGTACTTC
cdr3_length: 13; v_call: TRBV19; clone_size: few; d_call: NA; j_call: TRBJ1-1; cdr3_aa: CASSSIGYTEAFF; cdr3_nt: TGTGCCAGTAGTTCAATTGGGTACACTGAAGCTTTCTTT
cdr3_length: 11; v_call: TRBV10-2; clone_size: once; d_call: TRBD1; j_call: TRBJ2-7; cdr3_aa: CASGTDYEQYF; cdr3_nt: TGCGCCAGCGGGACAGACTACGAGCAGTACTTC
cdr3_length: 14; v_call: TRBV23-1; clone_size: few; d_call: NA; j_call: TRBJ1-1; cdr3_aa: CASSQLRVNTEAFF; cdr3_nt: TGCGCCAGCAGTCAATTGAGGGTGAACACTGAAGCTTTCTTT
cdr3_length: 14; v_call: TRBV11-3; clone_size: NA; d_call: NA; j_call: TRBJ2-5; cdr3_aa: CASSSDREQETQYF; cdr3_nt: TGTGCCAGCAGCTCAGACCGAGAGCAAGAGACCCAGTACTTC
cdr3_length: 14; v_call: TRBV30; clone_size: NA; d_call: NA; j_call: TRBJ1-5; cdr3_aa: CAWSVQFGNQPQHF; cdr3_nt: TGTGCCTGGAGTGTACAGTTTGGCAATCAGCCCCAGCATTTT
cdr3_length: 14; v_call: TRBV5-6; clone_size: NA; d_call: NA; j_call: TRBJ1-2; cdr3_aa: CASSFGASNYGYTF; cdr3_nt: TGTGCCAGCAGCTTCGGGGCCTCTAACTATGGCTACACCTTC
cdr3_length: 14; v_call: TRBV18; clone_size: NA; d_call: NA; j_call: TRBJ2-3; cdr3_aa: CASSPQKPPDTQYF; cdr3_nt: TGTGCCAGCTCACCACAAAAGCCCCCAGATACGCAGTATTTT
cdr3_length: 17; v_call: TRBV7-2; clone_size: NA; d_call: TRBD1; j_call: TRBJ1-6; cdr3_aa: CASSLTKTGTGGSPLHF; cdr3_nt: TGTGCCAGCAGCTTAACCAAGACCGGGACAGGGGGATCACCCCTCCACTTT
cdr3_length: 12; v_call: TRBV5-6; clone_size: few; d_call: NA; j_call: TRBJ2-7; cdr3_aa: CASSPGSYEQYF; cdr3_nt: TGTGCCAGCAGCCCGGGATCCTACGAGCAGTACTTC